The sequence of this T cell receptor (beta chain) was determined in a study of blood T cell repertoires in COVID-19. Study-level background: Samples of COVID-19 (acute and convalescent) were obtained from the United States, Italy and Spain.

Study processing details: For nucleated cells, counts were estimated from reference gene primer amplification. Produced via immunoSEQ multiplex PCR; TCRdb's table is partial and in-frame only. That table supplies the V and J calls and clone size; D and trimming were determined from the DNA. The sample carries 39,000 or so clones, 80% to 90% recorded once. This clone was detected once. The length of the CDR3 is 14 residues. V lost 3 bases, J lost 5 bases, and 6 bases stayed unmatched. Germline values: CDR1 MNHNS, CDR2 SASEGT. The rearrangement joins TRBV6-1 to TRBJ2-7, with TRBD1 identical over 8 bases. The TCR sequence derives from a man aged 55 to 70 in a cohort sampled during active COVID-19. Material for sequencing was peripheral blood. The CDR3 DNA follows: TGTGCCAGCAGTGACCGGACAGGGACCCACGAGCAGTACTTC. It specifies CASSDRTGTHEQYF.